Below are 15 T cell receptor beta chains sequenced from a single sample in a study of control samples from healthy donors and cancer patients. Using immunoSEQ multiplex PCR, the repertoire was profiled, and TCRdb retains in-frame clones only, with some absent. The sample gives 150,000 or so clones, 85% to 90% of which show up once; 1.7% is in the top ten. Material: blood. The receptors here all came from a man younger than 30 in good health.

The chain joins TRBV29-1 to TRBJ1-2; D unclear. From germline, CDR1 is SQVTM and CDR2 ANQGSEA. This CDR3 is built from 11 residues. V was cut by 4 bases and J by 5 bases, with 8 bases left in between. The CDR3 nucleotides are TGCAGCGTTGTCCGGGAGTATGGCTACACCTTC. Its protein product is CSVVREYGYTF.

The V and J genes are TRBV29-1 and TRBJ2-1; D call uncertain. CDR3 length: 9 residues. V was pared by 4 bases and J by 8 bases, with 3 bases between. Germline CDR1 and CDR2: SQVTM and ANQGSEA. The CDR3 DNA sequence: TGCAGCGTTGGTTATGAGCAGTTCTTC. Its protein is CSVGYEQFF.

DNA for the CDR3: TGTGCCAGCAGCAAAGACCTCAGGGAGCTGTTTTTT. Encoded protein: CASSKDLRELFF. The genes are TRBV21-1 and TRBJ2-2. TRBV21-1 is classified as a pseudogene. The CDR3 totals 12 residues.

This clone was seen a handful of times. V and J are TRBV29-1 and TRBJ1-4; TRBD1 is a possible D gene (6 bases). Germline assignment: CDR1 SQVTM and CDR2 ANQGSEA. Trimming removed 6 bases at V and 7 bases at J, with 18 bases between. The CDR3 sequence is 14 residues long. CDR3 bases: TGCAGCGTCGTTCTTCAGGGGAACTCTGAAAAACTGTTTTTT. It is translated as CSVVLQGNSEKLFF.

The chain recombines TRBV6-2 or TRBV6-3 with TRBJ2-5; D perhaps matches TRBD1 (6 bases). Germline CDR1 reads MNHEY; CDR2 reads SVGEGT. This CDR3 is built from 15 residues. With 2 bases removed from V and 7 bases from J, the gap between germline ends came to 17 bases. The CDR3 here is CASSYPGSQGGTQYF. For the CDR3, the DNA is TGTGCCAGCAGTTACCCGGGTTCTCAAGGGGGGACCCAGTACTTC.

The chain carries TRBV27 and TRBJ1-5; tentatively, D is TRBD1 (5 bases). Germline V CDR1 and CDR2: MNHEY, SMNVEV (reference sequence). The V gene lost 6 bases and the J gene lost 6 bases, with 18 bases spanning the gap. This CDR3 is built from 15 residues. CDR3 protein: CASSLYLGGGQPQHF. The CDR3 DNA reads as TGTGCCAGCAGCCTTTATTTGGGGGGAGGTCAGCCCCAGCATTTT.

The chain uses TRBV29-1 and TRBJ1-1; D may be TRBD1 (5 bases). Trimming took 5 bases from V and 7 from J, leaving 17 bases between them. Per germline, CDR1 SQVTM and CDR2 ANQGSEA. This CDR3 spans 13 amino acids. CDR3 nucleotide sequence: TGCAGCGTTAGGGACCAAAGGTTTGGTGAAGCTTTCTTT. Translating gives CSVRDQRFGEAFF.

This sequence joins TRBV24-1 and TRBJ1-3, with D uncertain. The V gene's germline CDR1 is KGHDR and CDR2 SFDVKD. Trimming stripped 2 bases from V and 4 bases from J, with 5 bases between. The CDR3 has 13 amino acids. The CDR3 here is CATSDYPGNTIYF. The CDR3 coding sequence is TGTGCCACCAGTGATTATCCGGGAAACACCATATATTTT.

The J gene is TRBJ1-5, the V gene TRBV5-5; D unclear. There are 14 residues in the CDR3. V gave up 2 bases and J gave up 0 bases, with 6 bases separating them. CDR1 SGHKS and CDR2 YYEKEE come from the germline V gene (reference sequence). The CDR3 DNA reads as TGTGCCAGCAGCTTAGGCAGTAGCAATCAGCCCCAGCATTTT. Translation gives CASSLGSSNQPQHF.

This clone appeared once. The CDR3 nucleotides are TGTGCCAGCAGCTTAGGAGGGGGCCGGGAGACCCAGTACTTC. Translation: CASSLGGGRETQYF. J is TRBJ2-5 and V is TRBV7-6; TRBD1 matches at 7 bases. Germline V gene sequence: CDR1 SGHVS, CDR2 FNYEAQ. The CDR3 is made up of 14 amino acids. Losses at the gene ends were 1 base for V and 5 bases for J; bases not matched to a gene: 4.

This sequence joins TRBV30 and TRBJ1-2; the D is unclear. Germline V gene data show CDR1 as GTSNPN and CDR2 as SVGIG (reference sequence). The CDR3 has 12 amino acids. V was trimmed by 2 bases and J by 2 bases, leaving 6 bases between them. DNA for the CDR3: TGTGCCTGGAGTATCCCCAACTATGGCTACACCTTC. This codes for CAWSIPNYGYTF.

The chain couples TRBV10-1 to TRBJ2-7; D unclear. The CDR3 is made up of 12 amino acids. The germline V gene has CDR1 WNHNN and CDR2 SYGVQD (reference sequence). Trimming removed 1 base at V and 2 bases at J, with 3 bases between. The CDR3 loop reads CASSEFAYEQYF. CDR3 nucleotides: TGCGCCAGCAGTGAGTTCGCCTACGAGCAGTACTTC.

V usage is TRBV7-9 and J usage is TRBJ1-5; unclear D gene. There are 13 residues in the CDR3. V gave up 3 bases and J gave up 6 bases, with 9 bases separating them. Germline values: CDR1 SEHNR, CDR2 FQNEAQ (reference sequence). In DNA form, the CDR3 reads TGTGCCAGCAGCTTGGTCGAGTCTCAGCCCCAGCATTTT. Its protein is CASSLVESQPQHF.

This chain connects TRBV5-8 to TRBJ1-4; 8 nucleotides match TRBD1. After removal of 4 bases from V and 8 bases from J, the junction contained 10 bases not matched to a gene. The V gene's germline CDR1 is SGHTS and CDR2 YDEGEE. This CDR3 comprises 15 residues. CDR3 DNA: TGTGCCAGCAGCCTAGGGACAGGAGGGACGGAAAAACTGTTTTTT. It specifies CASSLGTGGTEKLFF. Supplemented by reference TRBV5-8 and TRBJ1-4, the full variable domain reads EAGVTQSPTHLIKTRGQQATLRCSPISGHTSVYWYQQALGLGLQFLLWYDEGEERNRGNFPPRFSGRQFPNYSSELNVNALELEDSALYLCASSLGTGGTEKLFFGSGTQLSVL.

CDR3 residues: CASRGSWEKLFF. CDR3 bases: TGTGCCAGCAGGGGGTCCTGGGAAAAACTGTTTTTT. This sequence joins TRBV28 and TRBJ1-4; D unclear. Trimming removed 6 bases at V and 8 bases at J, with 10 bases between. Germline V gives CDR1 MDHEN, CDR2 SYDVKM. The CDR3 length is 12 residues.